The 2 T cell receptor beta chains presented below share a single source sample, sequenced in a study of T cell changes during pregnancy in multiple sclerosis. Sequencing was performed with immunoSEQ multiplex PCR; in TCRdb, only in-frame clones are kept and a portion is missing. The sample has around 63,000 clones; approximately 90% are singletons. The source was peripheral blood, collected after pregnancy. These receptors came from a female donor with multiple sclerosis, enrolled in a pregnancy study.

The gene calls are TRBV21-1 and TRBJ2-5; no DNA check was done on the table's D call, TRBD1. TRBV21-1 corresponds to a pseudogene. CDR3 length: 15 residues. The CDR3: CASSKGPKGGETQYF. Here the CDR3 DNA reads TGTGCCAGCAGCAAAGGACCCAAAGGGGGAGAGACCCAGTACTTC.

J is TRBJ2-7 and V is TRBV30; TRBD2 aligns across 8 bases. Per the germline V gene, CDR1 is GTSNPN and CDR2 is SVGIG (reference sequence). The V segment lost 5 bases and the J segment 0 bases; nucleotides outside the gene matches: 6. The CDR3 has 14 amino acids. The DNA of the CDR3 is TGTGCCTGGCCCCTAGCGGGTCACTCCTACGAGCAGTACTTC. This translates into CAWPLAGHSYEQYF.